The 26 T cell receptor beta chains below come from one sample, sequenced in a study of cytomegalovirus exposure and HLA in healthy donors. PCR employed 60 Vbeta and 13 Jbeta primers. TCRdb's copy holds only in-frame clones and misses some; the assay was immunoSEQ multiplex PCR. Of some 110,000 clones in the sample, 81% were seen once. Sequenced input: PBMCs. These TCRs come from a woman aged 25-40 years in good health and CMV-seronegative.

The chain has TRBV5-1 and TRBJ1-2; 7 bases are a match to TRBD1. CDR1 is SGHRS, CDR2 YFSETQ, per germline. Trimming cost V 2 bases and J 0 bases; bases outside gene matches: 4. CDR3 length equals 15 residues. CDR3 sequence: CASSFGDSTNYGYTF. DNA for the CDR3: TGCGCCAGCAGCTTCGGGGACAGTACTAACTATGGCTACACCTTC.

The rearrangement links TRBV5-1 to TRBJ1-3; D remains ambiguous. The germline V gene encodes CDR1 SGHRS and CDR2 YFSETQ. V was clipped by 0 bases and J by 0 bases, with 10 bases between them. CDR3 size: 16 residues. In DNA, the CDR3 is TGCGCCAGCAGCTTGGCCGAGTCGGGCTCTGGAAACACCATATATTTT. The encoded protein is CASSLAESGSGNTIYF.

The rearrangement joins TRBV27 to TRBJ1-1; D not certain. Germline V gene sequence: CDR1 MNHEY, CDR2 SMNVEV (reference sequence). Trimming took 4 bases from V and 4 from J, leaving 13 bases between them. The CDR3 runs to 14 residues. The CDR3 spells CASSWVKGSTEAFF. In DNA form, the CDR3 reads TGTGCCAGCAGTTGGGTGAAAGGGAGCACTGAAGCTTTCTTT.

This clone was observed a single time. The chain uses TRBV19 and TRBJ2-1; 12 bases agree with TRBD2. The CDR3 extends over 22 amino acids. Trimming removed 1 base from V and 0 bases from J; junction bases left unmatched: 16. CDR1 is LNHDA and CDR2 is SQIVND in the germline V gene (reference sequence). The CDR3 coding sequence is TGTGCCAGTAGTATAGTGGGACCGGGTGGGACTAGCGGGTCGAGCTCCTACAATGAGCAGTTCTTC. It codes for CASSIVGPGGTSGSSSYNEQFF.

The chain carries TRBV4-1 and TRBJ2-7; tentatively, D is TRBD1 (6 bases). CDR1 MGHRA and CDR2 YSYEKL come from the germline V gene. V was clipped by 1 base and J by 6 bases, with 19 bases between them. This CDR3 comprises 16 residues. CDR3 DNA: TGCGCCAGCAGCCAAGCCCTTGACAGGAAAAAGCTCGAGCAGTACTTC. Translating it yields CASSQALDRKKLEQYF.

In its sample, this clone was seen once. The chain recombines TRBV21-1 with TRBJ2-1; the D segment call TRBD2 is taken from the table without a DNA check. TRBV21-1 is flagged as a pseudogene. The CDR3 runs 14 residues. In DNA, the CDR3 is TGTGCCAGCAGGACTAGCGGGGTCTACAATGAGCAGTTCTTC. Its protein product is CASRTSGVYNEQFF.

The chain's CDR3 is CASSLFVLGRGEQFF. DNA of the CDR3: TGTGCCAGCAGCTTATTTGTCTTAGGGCGGGGTGAGCAGTTCTTC. The rearrangement uses TRBV7-2 and TRBJ2-1; D might be TRBD2 (6 bases). This CDR3 is 15 amino acids long. Between the trimmed V and J ends, which lost 2 bases and 9 bases, there was a span of 17 bases. Germline V gene lookup returns CDR1 SGHTA and CDR2 FQGNSA.

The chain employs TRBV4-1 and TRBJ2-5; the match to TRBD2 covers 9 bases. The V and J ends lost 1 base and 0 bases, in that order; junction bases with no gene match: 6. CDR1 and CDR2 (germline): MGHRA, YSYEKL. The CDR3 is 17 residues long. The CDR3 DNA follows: TGCGCCAGCAGCCAAGGGGGTAGCGGGAGAAACCAAGAGACCCAGTACTTC. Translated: CASSQGGSGRNQETQYF.

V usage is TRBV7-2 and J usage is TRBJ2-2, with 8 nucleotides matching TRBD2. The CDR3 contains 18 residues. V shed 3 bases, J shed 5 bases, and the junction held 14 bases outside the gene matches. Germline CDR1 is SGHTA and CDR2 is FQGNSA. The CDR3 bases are TGTGCCAGCAGCTTCGATAGAGCGGGAGTGGGGAGGACCGGGGAGCTGTTTTTT. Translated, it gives CASSFDRAGVGRTGELFF.

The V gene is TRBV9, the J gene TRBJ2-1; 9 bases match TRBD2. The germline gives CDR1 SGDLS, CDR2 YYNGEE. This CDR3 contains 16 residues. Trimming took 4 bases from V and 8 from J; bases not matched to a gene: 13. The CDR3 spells CASSTMAGGPFDEQFF. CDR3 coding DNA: TGTGCCAGCAGCACCATGGCGGGAGGGCCGTTCGATGAGCAGTTCTTC.

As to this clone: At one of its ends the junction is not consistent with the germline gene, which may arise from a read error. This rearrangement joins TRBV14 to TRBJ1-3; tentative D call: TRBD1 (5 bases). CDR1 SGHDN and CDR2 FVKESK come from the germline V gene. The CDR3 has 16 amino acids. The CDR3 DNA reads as TGTGCCAGCAGCCCGACAGCCCTTTTCTCTGGAAACACCACATATTTT. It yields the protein CASSPTALFSGNTTYF.

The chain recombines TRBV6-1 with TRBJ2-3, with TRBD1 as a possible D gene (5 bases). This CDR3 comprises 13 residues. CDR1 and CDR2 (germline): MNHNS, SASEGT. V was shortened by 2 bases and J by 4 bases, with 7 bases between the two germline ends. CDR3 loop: CASSEQGPDTQYF. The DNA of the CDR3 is TGTGCCAGCAGTGAACAGGGCCCAGATACGCAGTATTTT.

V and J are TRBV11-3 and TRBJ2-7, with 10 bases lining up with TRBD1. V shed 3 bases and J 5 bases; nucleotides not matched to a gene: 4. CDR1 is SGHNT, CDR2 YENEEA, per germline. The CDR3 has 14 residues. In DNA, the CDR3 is TGTGCCAGCAGCTTGGGACAGGGGAGTAACGAGCAGTACTTC. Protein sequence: CASSLGQGSNEQYF. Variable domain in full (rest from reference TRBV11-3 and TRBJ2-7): EAGVVQSPRYKIIEKKQPVAFWCNPISGHNTLYWYLQNLGQGPELLIRYENEEAVDDSQLPKDRFSAERLKGVDSTLKIQPAELGDSAVYLCASSLGQGSNEQYFGPGTRLTVT.

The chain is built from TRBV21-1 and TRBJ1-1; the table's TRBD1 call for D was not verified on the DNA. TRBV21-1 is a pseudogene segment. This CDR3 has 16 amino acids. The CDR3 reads CASSIRDRGLETEAFF. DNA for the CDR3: TGTGCCAGCAGTATTCGGGACAGGGGGCTAGAAACTGAAGCTTTCTTT.

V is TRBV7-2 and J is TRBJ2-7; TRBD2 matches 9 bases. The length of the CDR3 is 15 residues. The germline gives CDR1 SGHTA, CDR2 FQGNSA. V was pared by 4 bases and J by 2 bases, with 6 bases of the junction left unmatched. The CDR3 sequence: CASSSPTSGAYEQYF. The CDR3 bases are TGTGCCAGCAGCTCTCCGACTAGCGGCGCCTACGAGCAGTACTTC. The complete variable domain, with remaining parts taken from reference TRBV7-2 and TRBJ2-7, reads GAGVSQSPSNKVTEKGKDVELRCDPISGHTALYWYRQSLGQGLEFLIYFQGNSAPDKSGLPSDRFSAERTGGSVSTLTIQRTQQEDSAVYLCASSSPTSGAYEQYFGPGTRLTVT.

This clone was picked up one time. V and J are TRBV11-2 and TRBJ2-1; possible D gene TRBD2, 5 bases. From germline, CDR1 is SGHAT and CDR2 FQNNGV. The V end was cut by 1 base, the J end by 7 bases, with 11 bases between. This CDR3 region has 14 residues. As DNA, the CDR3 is TGTGCCAGCAGCTTAGTGAAAGGGAGAAATGAGCAGTTCTTC. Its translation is CASSLVKGRNEQFF.

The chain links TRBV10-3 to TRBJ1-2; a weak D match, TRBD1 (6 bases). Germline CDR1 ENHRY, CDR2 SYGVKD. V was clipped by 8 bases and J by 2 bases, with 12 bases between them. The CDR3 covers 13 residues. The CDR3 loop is CAIPDRLNYGYTF. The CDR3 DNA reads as TGTGCCATCCCCGACAGGTTGAACTATGGCTACACCTTC.

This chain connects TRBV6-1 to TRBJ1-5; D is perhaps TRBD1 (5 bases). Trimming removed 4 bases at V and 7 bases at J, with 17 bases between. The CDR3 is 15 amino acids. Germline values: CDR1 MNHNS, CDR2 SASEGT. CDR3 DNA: TGTGCCAGCAGTGCCGTCAGGGATGTCAGGCAGCCCCAGCATTTT. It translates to CASSAVRDVRQPQHF.

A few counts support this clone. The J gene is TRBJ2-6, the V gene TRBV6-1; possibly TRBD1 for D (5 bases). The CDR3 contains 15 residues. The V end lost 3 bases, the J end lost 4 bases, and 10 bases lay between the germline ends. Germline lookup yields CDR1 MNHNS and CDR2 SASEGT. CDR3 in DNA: TGTGCCAGCAGTGAGGGGCAGGCCGGGGCCAACGTCCTGACTTTC. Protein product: CASSEGQAGANVLTF.

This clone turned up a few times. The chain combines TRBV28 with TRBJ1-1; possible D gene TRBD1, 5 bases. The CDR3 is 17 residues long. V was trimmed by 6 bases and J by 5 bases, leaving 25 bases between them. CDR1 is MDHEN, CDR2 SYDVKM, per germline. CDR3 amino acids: CASSLPGRGRVGTEAFF. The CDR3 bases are TGTGCCAGCAGCCTCCCTGGTCGGGGGAGGGTTGGGACTGAAGCTTTCTTT.

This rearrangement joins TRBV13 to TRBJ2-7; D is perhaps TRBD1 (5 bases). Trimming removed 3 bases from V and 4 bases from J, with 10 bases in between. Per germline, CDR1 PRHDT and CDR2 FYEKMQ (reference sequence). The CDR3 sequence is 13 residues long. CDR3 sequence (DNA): TGTGCCAGCAGCTTCAAGGGGCCATACGAGCAGTACTTC. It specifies CASSFKGPYEQYF.

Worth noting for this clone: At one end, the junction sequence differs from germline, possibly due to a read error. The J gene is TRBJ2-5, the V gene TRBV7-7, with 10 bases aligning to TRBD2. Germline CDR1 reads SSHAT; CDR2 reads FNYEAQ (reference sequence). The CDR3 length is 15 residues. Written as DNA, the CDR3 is TGTGCTAGCAGCGGGGGGGGCGGGCCTCAAGAGACCCAGTACTTC. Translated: CASSGGGGPQETQYF.

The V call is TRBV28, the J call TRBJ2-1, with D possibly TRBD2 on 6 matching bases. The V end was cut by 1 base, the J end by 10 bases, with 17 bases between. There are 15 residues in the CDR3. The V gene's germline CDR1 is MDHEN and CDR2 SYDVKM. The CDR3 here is CASSLSGGVSREQFF. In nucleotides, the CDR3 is TGTGCCAGCAGTTTATCCGGAGGGGTATCGAGAGAGCAGTTCTTC.

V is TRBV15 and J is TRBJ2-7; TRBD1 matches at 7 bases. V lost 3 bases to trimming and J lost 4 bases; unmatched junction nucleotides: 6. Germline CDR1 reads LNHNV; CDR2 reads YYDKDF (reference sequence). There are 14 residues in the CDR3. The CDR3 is CATSSPRDRYEQYF. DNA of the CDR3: TGTGCCACCAGCAGTCCCCGGGACAGATACGAGCAGTACTTC.

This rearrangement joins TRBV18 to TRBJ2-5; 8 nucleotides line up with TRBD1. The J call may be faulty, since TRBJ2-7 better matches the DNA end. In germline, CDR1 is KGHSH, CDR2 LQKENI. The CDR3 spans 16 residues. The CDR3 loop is CASSPPAETGVYEQYF. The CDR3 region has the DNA TGTGCCAGCTCACCACCCGCCGAGACAGGGGTCTACGAGCAGTACTTC.

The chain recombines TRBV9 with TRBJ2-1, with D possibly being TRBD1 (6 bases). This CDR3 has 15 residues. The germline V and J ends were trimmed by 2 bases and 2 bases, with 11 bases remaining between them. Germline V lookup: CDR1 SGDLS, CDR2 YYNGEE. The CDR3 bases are TGTGCCAGCAGCGTGGACAGCCAAACCTACAATGAGCAGTTCTTC. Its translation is CASSVDSQTYNEQFF.